These T cell receptor beta chains were read from a single sample in a study of T cell responses to AZD1222 COVID-19 vaccine. Sequenced by immunoSEQ multiplex PCR; TCRdb stores in-frame clones only, minus some. The repertoire holds about 67,000 clones, with approximately 83% as singletons. The sequenced sample was peripheral blood, obtained 28 days after the second AZD1222 dose. These receptors all stem from an adult who received the AZD1222 COVID-19 vaccine. Each CDR3 is given with its conserved first and last residue. A D gene is named only where the DNA matches it firmly. Clone size, where shown, is once, few, many, or a class for clones that have expanded.

clone_size	j_call	d_call	v_call	cdr3_aa	cdr3_nt
once	TRBJ2-7	TRBD1	TRBV6-5	CASSLDRGRGEQYF	TGTGCCAGCAGCCTGGACAGGGGGCGAGGTGAGCAGTACTTC
-	TRBJ1-2	-	TRBV6-5	CASSNDHTSYGYTF	TGTGCCAGCAGTAACGACCACACGAGCTATGGCTACACCTTC
once	TRBJ1-4	TRBD1	TRBV5-1	CASSLNRGNEKLFF	TGCGCCAGCAGCTTGAACAGGGGTAATGAAAAACTGTTTTTT
-	TRBJ1-2	-	TRBV5-5	CASMRTAYGYTF	TGTGCCAGCATGCGGACAGCCTATGGCTACACCTTC
-	TRBJ2-2	-	TRBV6-5	CASSYVSDTGELFF	TGTGCCAGCAGTTACGTCTCAGATACCGGGGAGCTGTTTTTT
-	TRBJ1-5	-	TRBV27	CASSPVYSNQPQHF	TGTGCCAGCAGTCCGGTATATAGCAATCAGCCCCAGCATTTT
-	TRBJ2-7	TRBD1	TRBV7-6	CASSPGTGSLYEQYF	TGTGCCAGCAGCCCCGGGACAGGGTCCCTTTACGAGCAGTACTTC
-	TRBJ1-5	TRBD1	TRBV6-5	CASRATGTGDQPQHF	TGTGCCAGCAGAGCAACCGGGACAGGGGATCAGCCCCAGCATTTT
-	TRBJ2-1	TRBD2	TRBV7-9	CASSLTAGAGGPLEQFF	TGTGCCAGCAGCTTAACCGCTGGGGCGGGGGGGCCTCTTGAGCAGTTCTTC
few	TRBJ1-3	-	TRBV18	CASSPTGTGNTIYF	TGTGCCAGCTCACCAACAGGGACTGGAAACACCATATATTTT
once	TRBJ2-3	-	TRBV24-1	CATSDPIYDTQYF	TGTGCCACCAGTGATCCCATCTATGATACGCAGTATTTT
once	TRBJ2-1	-	TRBV5-4	CASSSEGRSSYNEQFF	TGTGCCAGCAGCTCGGAAGGGAGAAGCTCCTACAATGAGCAGTTCTTC
-	TRBJ1-2	-	TRBV18	CASSRTGGDGYTF	TGTGCCAGCTCACGGACGGGAGGGGATGGCTACACCTTC
-	TRBJ2-3	-	TRBV19	CASSIDLAADTQYF	TGTGCCAGTAGTATAGATCTAGCAGCTGATACGCAGTATTTT
-	TRBJ2-5	-	TRBV18	CASSPDVGRETQYF	TGTGCCAGCTCACCAGATGTGGGTAGAGAGACCCAGTACTTC
few	TRBJ1-5	TRBD1	TRBV6-2/TRBV6-3	CASSYTGGRQPQHF	TGTGCCAGCAGTTACACAGGGGGCCGCCAGCCCCAGCATTTT
-	TRBJ2-1	-	TRBV11-3	CASSQTRVNEQFF	TGTGCCAGCAGTCAAACCAGGGTCAATGAGCAGTTCTTC
-	TRBJ2-1	-	TRBV6-5	CASSYWVTSYNEQFF	TGTGCCAGCAGTTACTGGGTTACCTCCTACAATGAGCAGTTCTTC
once	TRBJ2-5	TRBD2	TRBV6-6	CASSPVALTPGLAFPGETQYF	TGTGCCAGCAGCCCCGTGGCGCTCACCCCGGGACTAGCGTTTCCCGGAGAGACCCAGTACTTC
-	TRBJ1-2	-	TRBV7-8	CASSGRGSVSF	TGTGCCAGCAGCGGCCGAGGCTCAGTGTCCTTC
-	TRBJ1-1	TRBD1	TRBV7-9	CASSPRDRNTEAFF	TGTGCCAGCAGCCCCCGGGACAGGAACACTGAAGCTTTCTTT
-	TRBJ2-5	-	TRBV7-2	CASSLQTGKETQYF	TGTGCCAGCAGCTTACAAACGGGCAAAGAGACCCAGTACTTC
-	TRBJ2-7	-	TRBV3-1/TRBV3-2	CASRGTASYEQYF	TGTGCCAGCAGGGGTACGGCATCCTACGAGCAGTACTTC
-	TRBJ1-2	-	TRBV29-1	CIGTEGNYGYTF	TGCATCGGGACCGAGGGTAACTATGGCTACACCTTC
-	TRBJ2-7	-	TRBV29-1	CSTGEYDEQYF	TGCAGCACCGGGGAGTACGACGAGCAGTACTTC
-	TRBJ1-2	-	TRBV20-1	CSASDPGGGAGGYTF	TGCAGTGCTAGTGACCCGGGAGGGGGGGCTGGCGGCTACACCTTC
-	TRBJ2-7	-	TRBV18	CASSPKRGEGSYEQYF	TGTGCCAGCTCCCCGAAGAGGGGAGAGGGCTCCTACGAGCAGTACTTC
-	TRBJ2-3	TRBD1	TRBV18	CASSSIGQGADTQYF	TGTGCCAGCTCATCCATAGGGCAGGGGGCTGATACGCAGTATTTT
-	TRBJ1-1	-	TRBV7-2	CASSLGISEFKDEAFF	TGTGCCAGCAGCTTGGGGATCTCTGAGTTCAAGGATGAAGCTTTCTTT
-	TRBJ2-1	-	TRBV5-1	CASSPAGIYNEQFF	TGCGCCAGCAGCCCGGCGGGGATCTACAATGAGCAGTTCTTC
once	TRBJ1-5	-	TRBV2	CASSEMRAGGNQPQHF	TGTGCCAGCAGTGAAATGAGGGCTGGGGGCAATCAGCCCCAGCATTTT
-	TRBJ2-2	-	TRBV15	CATSRVRGGWTGELFF	TGTGCCACCAGCAGAGTCAGAGGGGGTTGGACCGGGGAGCTGTTTTTT
-	TRBJ1-5	-	TRBV29-1	CSVAGSASNQPQHF	TGCAGCGTTGCCGGTAGCGCATCCAATCAGCCCCAGCATTTT
-	TRBJ2-3	-	TRBV12-3/TRBV12-4	CASSLARTDTQYF	TGTGCCAGCAGTTTGGCACGCACAGATACGCAGTATTTT
few	TRBJ1-4	-	TRBV3-1/TRBV3-2	CASSQGGGGAEKLFF	TGTGCCAGCAGCCAAGGGGGAGGTGGGGCTGAAAAACTGTTTTTT
-	TRBJ1-5	-	TRBV15	CATSRVVFSDQPQHF	TGTGCCACCAGCAGAGTGGTGTTTTCCGATCAGCCCCAGCATTTT
-	TRBJ1-2	-	TRBV1	CTSSHSPRNYGYTF	TGCACCAGCAGCCATAGTCCCCGGAACTATGGCTACACCTTC
-	TRBJ2-3	TRBD2	TRBV4-3	CASSPSGLRDTQYF	TGCGCCAGCAGCCCTAGCGGCCTCCGGGATACGCAGTATTTT